This entry describes one T cell receptor beta chain. Which antigen it targets is not known. No much larger clonotype is one base removed from it; base qualities were not supplied. This entry comes from a study of Tregs in tolerant kidney transplant recipients (dated by TCRdb to the late 2010s). Background for the entire study: The transplants used related donors along with nonmyeloablative bone marrow transplantation, and in the human trials mixed chimerism was transient. TCRbeta sequencing was used in the study to identify donor-specific regulatory T cells before combined kidney and bone marrow transplantation, and the identified cells were then tracked after transplant.

V is cut by 6 bases and J by 2 bases, and the space between the germline ends is 15 bases. The CDR3 spans 15 residues, from the cysteine through the phenylalanine. Only the CDR3 region is kept as DNA, spanning 45 bases read in frame from base 1. From a lookup of the germline V gene (reference sequence), CDR1 and CDR2 are SGHNT and YYREEE. Per the publication, the time point label means: blood sample drawn before combined kidney and bone marrow transplant. Unstimulated Tregs (CD4+CD25+CD127-), CD4+ non-Tregs (CD4+CD25-), CD4 and CD8 cells were FACS-sorted from thawed PBMCs. Patients were a few combined kidney and bone marrow transplant recipients from the ITN036ST trial, and only these trial subjects had samples available. Healthy control blood was processed to PBMCs by Ficoll density gradient and cryopreserved, and patient PBMCs were collected before and after transplant. The study at large found these results: Expanding Tregs with activated donor B cells appeared to identify the most biologically relevant and donor-specific TCRbeta repertoire. For some patients the PCR primers changed over time, which made it impossible to compare the samples from those patients at the nucleotide level. Donor-specific Treg expansion exceeded global Treg expansion in tolerant patients, suggesting antigen-driven rather than nonspecific expansion. Biological reproducibility was not directly assessed, although technical replication error appeared to be minimal. Because only a small number of patients were included, the study had limitations, and the results will need to be validated in larger populations as well as under other immunosuppression protocols.

For TCRbeta CDR3 sequencing, genomic DNA was extracted from sorted cells using the QIAGEN DNeasy Blood and Tissue Kit. High-throughput TCRbeta CDR3 sequencing was carried out commercially through immunoSEQ, with PCR amplification with bias correction and internal controls included. Per the original workflow: A unique productive TCRbeta sequence was defined by the CDR3 nucleotide sequence when primers matched, and otherwise by the CDR3 amino acid sequence together with the Vbeta and Jbeta genes. Sorting error was corrected by removing sequences shared between sorted populations at a frequency ratio of 2:1 or less, and the remaining shared sequences were assigned to the higher population. A sequence was defined as donor-reactive if the sequence was expanded at least 5-fold in CFSE-low cells compared with unstimulated cells and had a frequency of at least 0.01% in CFSE-low cells. Jensen-Shannon divergence calculated on the top 100 TCRbeta sequences ranked by frequency was used to measure repertoire divergence. When a sample had multiple sequencing runs, each run was corrected for sorting error separately and the runs were then pooled. TCRdb carries this immuneACCESS record with in-frame sequences only. Its versions omit some clonotypes, under half of them owing to an unresolved V gene in the studies checked, with the rest unexplained. That table furnishes V, J and clone size, whereas the DNA furnished D and trimming. Present in this sample are approximately 98,000 clones, 90% of which were seen just once. The top ten constitute about 0.35% of the sample.

The rearrangement joined TRBV5-4 to TRBJ2-1; a tentative D call is TRBD2 (6 bases match). The clonotype comes from a human donor who received a combined kidney and bone marrow transplant. Sequencing used CD4+ T cells from blood, obtained before the transplant. CDR3 protein: CASKRGGGTYNEQFF. The base sequence is TGTGCCAGCAAACGGGGAGGCGGGACCTACAATGAGCAGTTCTTC.